This T cell receptor beta chain is from a study of T-cell memory formation after mild COVID-19. TCRdb recomputed calls from the 5' RACE reads with MiXCR, one row per CDR3 protein. The table includes approximately 180,000 distinct CDR3 sequences, 16% detected once. The germline V gene has CDR1 SGHTA and CDR2 FQGTGA. V lost 3 bases to trimming and J lost 7 bases; unmatched junction nucleotides: 5. This CDR3 has 13 amino acids. This clonotype was picked up a small number of times. The receptor comes from an adult woman who had mild COVID-19 (a few samples of this study predate the infection). Cell type and time point are not known. Sequencing was done on a sample of PBMCs or a T cell subset sorted from them (not recorded which). The rearrangement uses TRBV7-3 and TRBJ2-5; 7 bases line up with TRBD2. The CDR3 sequence: CASSFGLGGTQYF. CDR3 nucleotide sequence: TGTGCCAGCAGCTTTGGACTAGGAGGGACCCAGTACTTC.